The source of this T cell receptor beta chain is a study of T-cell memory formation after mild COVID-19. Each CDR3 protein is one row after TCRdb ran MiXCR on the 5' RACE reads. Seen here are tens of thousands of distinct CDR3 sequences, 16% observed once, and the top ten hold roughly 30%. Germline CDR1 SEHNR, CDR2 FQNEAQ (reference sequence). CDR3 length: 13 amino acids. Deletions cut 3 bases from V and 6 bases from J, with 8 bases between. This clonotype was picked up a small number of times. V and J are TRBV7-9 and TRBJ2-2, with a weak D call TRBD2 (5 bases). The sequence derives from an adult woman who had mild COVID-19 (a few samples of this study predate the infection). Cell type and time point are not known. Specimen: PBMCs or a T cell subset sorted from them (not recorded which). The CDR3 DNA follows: TGTGCCAGCAGCTTCCAGGACTCCGGGGAGCTGTTTTTT. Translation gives CASSFQDSGELFF.